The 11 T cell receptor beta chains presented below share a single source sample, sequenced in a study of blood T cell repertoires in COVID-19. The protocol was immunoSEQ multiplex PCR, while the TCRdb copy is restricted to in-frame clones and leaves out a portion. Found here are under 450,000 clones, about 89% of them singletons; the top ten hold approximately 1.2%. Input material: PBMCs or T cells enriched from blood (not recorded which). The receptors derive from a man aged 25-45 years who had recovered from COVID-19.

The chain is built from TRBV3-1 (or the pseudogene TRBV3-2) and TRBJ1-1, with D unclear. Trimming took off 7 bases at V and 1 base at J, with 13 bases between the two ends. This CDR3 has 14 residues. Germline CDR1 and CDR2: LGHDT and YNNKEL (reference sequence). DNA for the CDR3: TGTGCCAGCACGAGGGTTCAGGAGAACACTGAAGCTTTCTTT. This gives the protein CASTRVQENTEAFF.

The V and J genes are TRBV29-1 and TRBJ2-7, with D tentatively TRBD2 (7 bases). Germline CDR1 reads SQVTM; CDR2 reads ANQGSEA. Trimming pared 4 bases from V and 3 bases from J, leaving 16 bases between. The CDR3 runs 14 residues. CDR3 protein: CSVAFRGADYEQYF. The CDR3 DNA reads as TGCAGCGTTGCGTTCCGGGGGGCTGACTACGAGCAGTACTTC.

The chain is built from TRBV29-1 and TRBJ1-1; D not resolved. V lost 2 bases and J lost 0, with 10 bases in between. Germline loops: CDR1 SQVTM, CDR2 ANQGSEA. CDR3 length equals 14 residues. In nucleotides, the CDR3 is TGCAGCGTTGAATCAGGTCTCATGAACACTGAAGCTTTCTTT. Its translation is CSVESGLMNTEAFF. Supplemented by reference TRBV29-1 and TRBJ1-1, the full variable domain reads SAVISQKPSRDICQRGTSLTIQCQVDSQVTMMFWYRQQPGQSLTLIATANQGSEATYESGFVIDKFPISRPNLTFSTLTVSNMSPEDSSIYLCSVESGLMNTEAFFGQGTRLTVV.

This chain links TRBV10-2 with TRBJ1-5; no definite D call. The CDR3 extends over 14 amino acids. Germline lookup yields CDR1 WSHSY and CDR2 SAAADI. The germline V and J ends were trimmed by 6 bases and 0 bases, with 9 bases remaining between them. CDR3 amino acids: CASRADYSNQPQHF. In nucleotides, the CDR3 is TGCGCCAGCAGGGCAGACTATAGCAATCAGCCCCAGCATTTT.

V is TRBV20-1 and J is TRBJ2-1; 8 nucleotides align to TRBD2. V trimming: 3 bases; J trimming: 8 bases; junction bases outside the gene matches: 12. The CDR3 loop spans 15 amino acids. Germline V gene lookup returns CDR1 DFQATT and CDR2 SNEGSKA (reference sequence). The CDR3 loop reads CSASPLGGVWDEQFF. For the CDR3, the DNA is TGCAGTGCTAGTCCCCTCGGGGGGGTCTGGGATGAGCAGTTCTTC.

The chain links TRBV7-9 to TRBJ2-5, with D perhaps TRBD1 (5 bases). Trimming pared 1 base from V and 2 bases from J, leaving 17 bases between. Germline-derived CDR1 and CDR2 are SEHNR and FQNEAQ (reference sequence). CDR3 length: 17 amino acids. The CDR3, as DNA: TGTGCCAGCAGCTTAGATAATTTGGCAGGGTCTCAAGAGACCCAGTACTTC. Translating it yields CASSLDNLAGSQETQYF.

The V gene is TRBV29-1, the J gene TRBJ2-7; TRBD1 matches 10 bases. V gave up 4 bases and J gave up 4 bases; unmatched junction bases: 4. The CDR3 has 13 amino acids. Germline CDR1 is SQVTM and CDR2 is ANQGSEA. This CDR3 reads CSVGQGASYEQYF. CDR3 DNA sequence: TGCAGCGTTGGACAGGGGGCATCGTACGAGCAGTACTTC.

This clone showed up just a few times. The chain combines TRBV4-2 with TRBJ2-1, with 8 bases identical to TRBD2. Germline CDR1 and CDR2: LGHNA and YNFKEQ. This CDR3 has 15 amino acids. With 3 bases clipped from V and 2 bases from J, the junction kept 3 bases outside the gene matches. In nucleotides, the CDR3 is TGTGCCAGCAGCCAGGCGGGGGGCACCTACAATGAGCAGTTCTTC. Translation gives CASSQAGGTYNEQFF.

In nucleotides, the CDR3 is TGTGCCAGCAGCCGGGACAGGACCTCTGGAAACACCATATATTTT. Amino acid sequence: CASSRDRTSGNTIYF. The chain is built from TRBV19 and TRBJ1-3; 8 bases fit TRBD1. The CDR3 runs 15 residues. The V segment lost 9 bases and the J segment 0 bases; nucleotides outside the gene matches: 7. Germline assignment: CDR1 LNHDA and CDR2 SQIVND (reference sequence).

CDR3: CASRTPPYEQYF. The CDR3, as DNA: TGTGCCAGCAGAACACCCCCCTACGAGCAGTACTTC. This chain joins TRBV6-4 and TRBJ2-7, with D hard to call. Germline V gene data show CDR1 as MRHNA and CDR2 as SNTAGT. The germline V and J ends were trimmed by 6 bases and 2 bases, with 8 bases remaining between them. The CDR3 is 12 amino acids.

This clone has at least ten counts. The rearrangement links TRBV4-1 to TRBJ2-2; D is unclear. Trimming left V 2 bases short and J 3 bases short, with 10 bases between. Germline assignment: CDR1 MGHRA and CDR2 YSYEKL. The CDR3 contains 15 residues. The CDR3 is CASSQSSTYTGELFF. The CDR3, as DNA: TGCGCCAGCAGCCAAAGTAGTACGTACACCGGGGAGCTGTTTTTT.